The 11 T cell receptor beta chains given below trace back to one sample, sequenced in a study of shared clonotypes between healthy human individuals. Libraries were prepared by immunoSEQ multiplex PCR; TCRdb keeps only in-frame clonotypes and omits some of them. The repertoire includes about 2.3 million clones, more than 80% of them detected once, and about 0.37% sits in the top ten. Sequencing was carried out using naive CD4+ T cells from PBMCs. Noted subset: CD45RA+ positively selected. The receptors derive from a man aged 18 to 29 in good health. Some clones in this sample may be carry-over from other donors' samples.

A word on this clone: The junction differs from germline at one of its ends, possibly a read error. The chain recombines TRBV5-1 with TRBJ2-7; 10 bases line up with TRBD1. Germline V gene lookup returns CDR1 SGHRS and CDR2 YFSETQ. The CDR3 extends over 13 amino acids. The CDR3 region is CASSKGQGYSSQF. CDR3 nucleotides: TGCGCCAGCAGCAAGGGACAGGGGTATTCTTCCCAATTC. Combining the CDR3 with reference TRBV5-1 and TRBJ2-7 gives the whole variable domain KAGVTQTPRYLIKTRGQQVTLSCSPISGHRSVSWYQQTPGQGLQFLFEYFSETQRNKGNFPGRFSGRQFSNSRSEMNVSTLELGDSALYLCASSKGQGYSSQFGPGTRLTVT.

The chain joins TRBV11-2 to TRBJ1-2; TRBD1 matches 7 bases. After removal of 5 bases from V and 7 bases from J, the junction contained 10 bases not matched to a gene. This CDR3 contains 14 residues. CDR1 is SGHAT, CDR2 FQNNGV, per germline. CDR3 residues: CASSPNRGFSGYTF. CDR3 coding DNA: TGTGCCAGCAGCCCGAACAGGGGATTCTCTGGCTACACCTTC.

The gene calls are TRBV4-3 and TRBJ2-6; D uncertain. Germline CDR1 is LGHNA and CDR2 is YSLEER. V lost 4 bases, J lost 0 bases, and 10 bases lay in between. The length of the CDR3 is 16 residues. CDR3 sequence reads: CASSPTPSSGANVLTF. CDR3 coding DNA: TGCGCCAGCAGCCCTACACCAAGCTCTGGGGCCAACGTCCTGACTTTC.

This clone occurred once. The chain joins TRBV7-9 to TRBJ1-2; no definite D call. Germline-derived CDR1 and CDR2 are SEHNR and FQNEAQ (reference sequence). The V end was cut by 8 bases, the J end by 6 bases, with 10 bases between. CDR3 length: 11 residues. This CDR3 is CASPASNGYTF. The CDR3 DNA reads as TGTGCCAGCCCGGCGTCGAATGGCTACACCTTC.

This sequence joins TRBV5-6 and TRBJ1-2; 7 bases map to TRBD1. The germline V gene has CDR1 SGHDT and CDR2 YYEEEE. After removal of 4 bases from V and 3 bases from J, the junction contained 12 bases not matched to a gene. The CDR3 has 16 amino acids. The CDR3 region is CASSETGPSYYYGYTF. CDR3 coding DNA: TGTGCCAGCAGCGAGACAGGGCCCTCCTACTACTATGGCTACACCTTC.

The chain is built from TRBV29-1 and TRBJ2-3; 16 bases are shared with TRBD2. The CDR3 length is 14 residues. Germline V gene sequence: CDR1 SQVTM, CDR2 ANQGSEA. With V trimmed by 6 bases and J by 8 bases, 5 bases remained unmatched. CDR3 loop: CSVSGTSGRGTQYF. DNA of the CDR3: TGCAGCGTCTCCGGGACTAGCGGGAGGGGTACGCAGTATTTT.

The rearrangement joins TRBV30 to TRBJ1-1; 8 bases agree with TRBD1. The trim removed 0 bases at V and 9 bases at J, leaving 6 bases unmatched. The CDR3 has 13 amino acids. From germline, CDR1 is GTSNPN and CDR2 SVGIG (reference sequence). CDR3 protein: CAWSVRFRGQAFF. The CDR3 DNA reads as TGTGCCTGGAGTGTACGTTTCAGGGGGCAAGCTTTCTTT.

As concerns this clone: The same CDR3 is also encoded by other DNA sequences in this sample. For the CDR3, the DNA is TGTGCCAGTAGTATCAGAACAGGGGGCCAGCCCCAGCATTTT. It encodes CASSIRTGGQPQHF. This chain connects TRBV19 to TRBJ1-5; 9 bases are a match to TRBD1. This CDR3 contains 14 residues. The trim removed 3 bases at V and 7 bases at J, leaving 4 bases unmatched. Germline assignment: CDR1 LNHDA and CDR2 SQIVND (reference sequence).

The chain joins TRBV25-1 to TRBJ2-7; 7 bases map to TRBD1. V was pared by 7 bases and J by 7 bases, with 10 bases of the junction left unmatched. The germline V gene encodes CDR1 MGHDK and CDR2 SYGVNS. CDR3 length: 13 residues. Written as DNA, the CDR3 is TGTGCCAGCATGAACAGGGGCGTTGGGGAGCAGTACTTC. Protein product: CASMNRGVGEQYF.

This clone has just one count. The J gene is TRBJ2-5, the V gene TRBV6-5; 11 bases are a match to TRBD2. The ends lost 1 base at V and 2 bases at J; junction bases unmatched: 3. Germline assignment: CDR1 MNHEY and CDR2 SVGAGI. The CDR3 sequence is 16 residues long. This CDR3 is CASSYWRTSGQETQYF. The CDR3 nucleotides read TGTGCCAGCAGTTACTGGCGGACTAGCGGGCAAGAGACCCAGTACTTC.

The chain links TRBV30 to TRBJ1-5; no reliable D call. The length of the CDR3 is 16 residues. Per germline, CDR1 GTSNPN and CDR2 SVGIG (reference sequence). The germline V and J ends were trimmed by 0 bases and 1 base, with 13 bases remaining between them. Written as DNA, the CDR3 is TGTGCCTGGAGTGTAATAGGACTCGGAAGCAATCAGCCCCAGCATTTT. Protein product: CAWSVIGLGSNQPQHF. Based on the CDR3 plus reference TRBV30 and TRBJ1-5, the full variable domain is SQTIHQWPATLVQPVGSPLSLECTVEGTSNPNLYWYRQAAGRGLQLLFYSVGIGQISSEVPQNLSASRPQDRQFILSSKKLLLSDSGFYLCAWSVIGLGSNQPQHFGDGTRLSIL.